This entry features one TCR beta chain sequence. CDR3 length: 15 amino acids. CDR1 and CDR2 from the germline V gene are SGHAT and FQNNGV. Germline trimming cut 4 bases from V and 2 bases from J; bases unmatched to any gene: 2. These data originate in a study of control samples from healthy donors and cancer patients. The method was immunoSEQ multiplex PCR; TCRdb's version includes in-frame clones alone and lacks a portion of them. Seen here are roughly 170,000 clones, approximately 95% observed once, and the top ten hold more than 1.1%. Sequenced material: blood. The clonotype comes from a young man in good health. The genes are TRBV11-2 and TRBJ2-5, with 12 bases aligning to TRBD2. The CDR3 DNA follows: TGTGCCAGCAGCTCTAGCGGGGGGGAGCAAGAGACCCAGTACTTC. Protein product: CASSSSGGEQETQYF.